This T cell receptor beta chain was captured by sequencing in a study of T cell responses to AZD1222 COVID-19 vaccine. TCRdb keeps only in-frame clones here, not all; method: immunoSEQ multiplex PCR. The sample includes about 120,000 clones, 90% of them seen just once. CDR3 length: 12 residues. V gave up 4 bases and J gave up 3 bases, with 7 bases separating them. About this clone: Its antigen is not identified.

Whole-study results and caveats: Increased Spike-specific TCR breadth and depth were observed after two AZD1222 doses.

This sequence originates from an adult in good health. The genes are TRBV12-3 or TRBV12-4 and TRBJ2-7; tentatively, D is TRBD1 (5 bases). The sample here was peripheral blood, taken on day 0 of AZD1222 vaccination. In DNA form, the CDR3 reads TGTGCCAGCAGTTCCGACAGCTACGAGCAGTACTTC. Translated, it gives CASSSDSYEQYF.